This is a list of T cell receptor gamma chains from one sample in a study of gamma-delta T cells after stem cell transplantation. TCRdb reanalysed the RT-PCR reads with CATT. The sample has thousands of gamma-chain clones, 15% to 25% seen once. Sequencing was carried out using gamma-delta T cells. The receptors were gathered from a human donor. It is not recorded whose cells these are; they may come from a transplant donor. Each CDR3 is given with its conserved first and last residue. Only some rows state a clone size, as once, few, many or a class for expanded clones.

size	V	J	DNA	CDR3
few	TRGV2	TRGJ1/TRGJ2	TGTGCCACCTGGGACGGGCGGGAAGGGGGTTATTATAAGAAACTCTTT	CATWDGREGGYYKKLF
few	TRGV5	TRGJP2	TGTGCCACCTGGGACAGGCGTAGTGATTGGATCAAGACGTTT	CATWDRRSDWIKTF
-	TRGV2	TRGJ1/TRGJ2	TGTGCCACCTGGGGACACCATAAGAAACTCTTT	CATWGHHKKLF
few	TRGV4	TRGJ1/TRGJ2	TGTGCCACCTGGGACCGCCCTCATTCGAATTATTATAAGAAACTCTTT	CATWDRPHSNYYKKLF
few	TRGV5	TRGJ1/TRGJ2	TGTGCCACCTGGGACCGACTATATTATAAGAAACTCTTT	CATWDRLYYKKLF
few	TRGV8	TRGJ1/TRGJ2	TGTGCCACCTGGGTCACCAACCCCTATTATTATAAGAAACTCTTT	CATWVTNPYYYKKLF
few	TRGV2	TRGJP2	TGTGCCACCTGGGAGAGGGGTGATTGGATCAAGACGTTT	CATWERGDWIKTF
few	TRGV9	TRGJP	TGTGCCTTGTGGGCGCACGGGGTGGGCAAAAAAATCAAGGTATTT	CALWAHGVGKKIKVF
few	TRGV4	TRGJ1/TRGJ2	TGTGCCACCTGGGATGAAGGTCCTTATAAGAAACTCTTT	CATWDEGPYKKLF
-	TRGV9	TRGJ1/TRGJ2	TGTGCCTTGTGGGAGGTGCCGGATAGTATTTTGCATAAGAAACTCTTT	CALWEVPDSILHKKLF
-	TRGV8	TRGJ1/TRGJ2	TGTGCCACCTGGATACCTCCCGGGGATTATTATAAGAAACTCTTT	CATWIPPGDYYKKLF